This TCR beta chain was obtained from a study of follicular helper T cells after annual influenza vaccination. Study outcomes and limitations: Undersampling of the much larger non-cTfh compartments could not be excluded for influenza clone enrichment.

This clone was counted only a few times. Antigen specificity is unknown. Repertoires were generated with immunoSEQ multiplex PCR, while TCRdb's copy carries only in-frame clones and drops some. The sample yields about 11,000 clones, 81% seen once. This CDR3 is built from 15 residues. Per germline, CDR1 MNHEY and CDR2 SMNVEV (reference sequence). The junction had 5 bases not matched to a gene; V was cut back by 6 bases and J by 5 bases. Time point of the sample: 2014-2015 season, pre-vaccination. The rearrangement uses TRBV27 and TRBJ1-6, with 9 bases aligning to TRBD1. Here the sequenced sample was CXCR5- memory CD4+ T cells sorted from blood, taken on the day of influenza vaccination. This TCR came from an adult who received the influenza vaccine. The CDR3 loop is CASRVQGANNSPLHF. The CDR3, as DNA: TGTGCCAGCAGAGTACAGGGGGCTAATAATTCACCCCTCCACTTT.